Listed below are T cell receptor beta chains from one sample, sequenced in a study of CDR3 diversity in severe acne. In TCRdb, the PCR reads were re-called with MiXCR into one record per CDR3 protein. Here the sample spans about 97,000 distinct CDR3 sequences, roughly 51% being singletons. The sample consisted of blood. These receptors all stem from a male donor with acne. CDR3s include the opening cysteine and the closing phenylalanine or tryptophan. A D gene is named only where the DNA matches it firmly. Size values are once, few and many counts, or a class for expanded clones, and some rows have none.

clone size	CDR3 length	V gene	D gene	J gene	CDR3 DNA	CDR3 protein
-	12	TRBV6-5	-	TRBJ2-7	TGTGCCAGCAATCAACTCGGCTACGAGCAGTACTTC	CASNQLGYEQYF
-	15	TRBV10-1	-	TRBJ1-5	TGCGCCAGCATTCAGAGAACACCGTGGACAAGGCACCAGCATTTT	CASIQRTPWTRHQHF
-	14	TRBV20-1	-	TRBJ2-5	TGCAGTGCCACGACTAGGGGACCACAAGAGACCCAGTACTTC	CSATTRGPQETQYF
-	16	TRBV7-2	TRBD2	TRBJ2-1	TGTGCCAGCAGCTTGTGGACTAGCGGGATCACCAATGAGCAGTTCTTC	CASSLWTSGITNEQFF
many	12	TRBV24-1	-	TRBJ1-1	TGTGCCACCAGTGATCTTAACACTGAAGCTTTCTTT	CATSDLNTEAFF
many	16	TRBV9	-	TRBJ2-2	TGTGCCAGCAGCGTAACCTTCGGCCCGAACACCGGGGAGCTGTTTTTT	CASSVTFGPNTGELFF
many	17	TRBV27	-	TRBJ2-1	TGTGCCAGCAGTTCACCACAGGGTAGGGTGCGTTACAATGAGCAGTTCTTC	CASSSPQGRVRYNEQFF
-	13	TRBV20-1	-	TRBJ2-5	TGCAGTGCTAGTATTTCCGTCCAAGAGACCCAGTACTTC	CSASISVQETQYF
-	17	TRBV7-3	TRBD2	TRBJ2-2	TGTGCCAGCAGCTTAAAATTCGGACTAGCGGGAGCCGGGGAGCTGTTTTTT	CASSLKFGLAGAGELFF
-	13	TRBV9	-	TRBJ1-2	TGTGCCAGCAGCGACCGACAGGCGCATGGCTACACCTTC	CASSDRQAHGYTF
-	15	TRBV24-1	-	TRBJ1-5	TGTGCCACCAGTGATTCGGGGGCAGGCGATCAGCCCCAGCATTTT	CATSDSGAGDQPQHF
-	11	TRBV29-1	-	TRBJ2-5	TGCAGCGTTGTGGGGCGGGAGACCCAGTACTTC	CSVVGRETQYF
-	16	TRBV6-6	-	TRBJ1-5	TGTGCCAGCAGAGGCAGCTACAGGGTCGGCGATCAGCCCCAGCATTTT	CASRGSYRVGDQPQHF
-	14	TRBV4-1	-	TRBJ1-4	TGCGCCAGCAGCCGGGACCCAAAAAGTGAAAAACTGTTTTTT	CASSRDPKSEKLFF
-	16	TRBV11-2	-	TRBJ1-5	TGTGCCAGCAGCTTGGCTTGGACAACTAGCAATCAGCCCCAGCATTTT	CASSLAWTTSNQPQHF
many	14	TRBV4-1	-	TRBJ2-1	TGCGCCAGCAGCCGCATCCCCAGGGGGGGTGAGCAGTTCTTC	CASSRIPRGGEQFF
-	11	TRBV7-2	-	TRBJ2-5	TGTGCCAGCAGCCCCGGACAGTCCCAGTACTTC	CASSPGQSQYF
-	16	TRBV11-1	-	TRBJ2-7	TGTGCCAGCAGCTTAGGCGGGCCCCCGGTCCAGGGCGAGCAGTACTTC	CASSLGGPPVQGEQYF
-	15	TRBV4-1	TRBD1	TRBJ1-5	TGCGCCAGCAGCCCACACGGGACAGTCAATCAGCCCCAGCATTTT	CASSPHGTVNQPQHF
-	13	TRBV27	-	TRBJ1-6	TGTGCCAGCCGAGGGTACTATAATTCACCCCTCCACTTT	CASRGYYNSPLHF
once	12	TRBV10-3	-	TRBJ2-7	TGTGCCATCAGTGAGTCGAGATACGAGCAGTACTTC	CAISESRYEQYF
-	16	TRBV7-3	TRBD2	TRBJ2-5	TGTGCCAGCAGCTTCGTGGGGGGGGGAGGCCAAGAGACCCAGTACTTC	CASSFVGGGGQETQYF
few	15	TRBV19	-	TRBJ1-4	TGTGCCAGTAGTGTGGACGGAAAAGAGAATGAAAAACTGTTTTTT	CASSVDGKENEKLFF
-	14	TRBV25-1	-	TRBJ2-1	TGTGCCAGCAGTGAGTCAGGGCGGTACAATGAGCAGTTCTTC	CASSESGRYNEQFF
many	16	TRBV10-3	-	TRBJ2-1	TGTGCCATCAGCACCGACCGCCGGGCCACTTACAATGAGCAGTTCTTC	CAISTDRRATYNEQFF
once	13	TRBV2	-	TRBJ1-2	TGTGCCAGCAATGGCAGCCCTAACTATGGCTACACCTTC	CASNGSPNYGYTF
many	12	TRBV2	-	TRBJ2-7	TGTGCCAGCAGTGACGGAGCTTACGAGCAGTACTTC	CASSDGAYEQYF
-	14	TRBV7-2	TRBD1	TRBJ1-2	TGTGCCAGCAGCGAATGGGACAGGGGTGTGGGCTACACCTTC	CASSEWDRGVGYTF
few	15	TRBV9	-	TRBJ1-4	TGTGCCAGCAGCGCAGGGAATTTCATGGATGAAAAACTGTTTTTT	CASSAGNFMDEKLFF
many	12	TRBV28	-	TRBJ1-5	TGTGCCAGCAGGGACTGGGGTCAGCCCCAGCATTTT	CASRDWGQPQHF
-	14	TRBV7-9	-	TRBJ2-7	TGTGCCAGCAGGGCTCCATTCAGCTCCTACGAGCAGTACTTC	CASRAPFSSYEQYF
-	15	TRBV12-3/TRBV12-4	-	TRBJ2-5	TGTGCCAGCAGTTTAAACTCTGGGATCCAAGAGACCCAGTACTTC	CASSLNSGIQETQYF
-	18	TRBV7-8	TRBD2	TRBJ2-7	TGTGCCAGCAGCTTCTCCTCTTTAGCGGGAGGGCAGGCTTACGAGCAGTACTTC	CASSFSSLAGGQAYEQYF
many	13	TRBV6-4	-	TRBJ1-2	TGTGCCAGCAGTGACTCCGAGACATCAGGCTACACCTTC	CASSDSETSGYTF
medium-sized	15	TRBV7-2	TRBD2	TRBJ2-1	TGTGCCAGCAGCCCAAAGGTCGGCGGGGGAAATGAGCAGTTCTTC	CASSPKVGGGNEQFF
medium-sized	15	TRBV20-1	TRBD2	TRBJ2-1	TGCAGTGCTAGTAGTTCAAGCGGGGACTACAATGAGCAGTTCTTC	CSASSSSGDYNEQFF
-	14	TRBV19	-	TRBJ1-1	TGTGCCAGTACCCCCGGGGGCCCCAACACTGAAGCTTTCTTT	CASTPGGPNTEAFF
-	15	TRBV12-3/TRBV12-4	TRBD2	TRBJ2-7	TGTGCCAGCAGAGGAGGACTAGCGGGAGGGTACGAGCAGTACTTC	CASRGGLAGGYEQYF
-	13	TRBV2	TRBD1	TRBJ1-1	TGTGCCAGCAGAGGACAGGGTGACACTGAAGCTTTCTTT	CASRGQGDTEAFF
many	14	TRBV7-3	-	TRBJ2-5	TGTGCCAGCAGCTCCGCCGGGGCTCGGGAGACCCAGTACTTC	CASSSAGARETQYF
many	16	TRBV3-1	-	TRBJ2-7	TGTGCCAGCAGCCAAGATTTAGGAGGGGATACGGACGAGCAGTACTTC	CASSQDLGGDTDEQYF
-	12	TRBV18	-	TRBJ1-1	TGTGCCAGCTCACCGACAGTAGCTGAAGCTTTCTTT	CASSPTVAEAFF
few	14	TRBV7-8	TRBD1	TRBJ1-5	TGTGCCAGCAGGGCGACAGGGGGCGATCAGCCCCAGCATTTT	CASRATGGDQPQHF
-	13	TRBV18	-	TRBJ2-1	TGTGCCAGCTCACCCCCGAGTCACAATGAGCAGTTCTTC	CASSPPSHNEQFF
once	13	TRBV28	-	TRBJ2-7	TGTGCCAGCAGGATTGGGGTAATTATTCAGCAGTACTTC	CASRIGVIIQQYF
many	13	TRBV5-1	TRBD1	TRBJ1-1	TGCGCCAGCGGACAGGGTAGCTACACTGAAGCTTTCTTT	CASGQGSYTEAFF
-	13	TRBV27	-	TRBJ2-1	TGTGCCAGCAGTTCGGGGTCTGACAATGAGCAGTTCTTC	CASSSGSDNEQFF
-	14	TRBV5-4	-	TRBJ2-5	TGTGCCAGCAGTTTCCCCGGGGGTCAAGAGACCCAGTACTTC	CASSFPGGQETQYF
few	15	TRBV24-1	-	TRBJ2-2	TGTGCCACCAGTGATCCGGACAATCCCACCGGGGAGCTGTTTTTT	CATSDPDNPTGELFF
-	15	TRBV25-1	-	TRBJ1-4	TGTGCGAGCAGTTGGACGGCCCCTGGTCATGAAAAACTGTTTTTT	CASSWTAPGHEKLFF
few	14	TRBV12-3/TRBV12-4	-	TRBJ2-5	TGTGCCAGCAGTCCAACACACAGCCAAGAGACCCAGTACTTC	CASSPTHSQETQYF
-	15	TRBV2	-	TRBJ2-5	TGTGCCAGCAGTGAAGCAGCGGCTAGCGTTGAGACCCAGTACTTC	CASSEAAASVETQYF
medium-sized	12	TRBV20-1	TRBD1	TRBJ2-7	TGCAGTGCTATAGACAGGACAGGCGAGCAGTACTTC	CSAIDRTGEQYF
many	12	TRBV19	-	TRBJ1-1	TGTGCCAGTAGTATAGGGGTTCGTGAAGCTTTCTTT	CASSIGVREAFF
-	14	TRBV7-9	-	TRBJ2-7	TGTGCCAGCAGCTTAGCGGTCGGGGGCTACGAGCAGTACTTC	CASSLAVGGYEQYF
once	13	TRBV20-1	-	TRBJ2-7	TGCAGTGCTAGAGAAGGGGGGGCCTACGAGCAGTACTTC	CSAREGGAYEQYF
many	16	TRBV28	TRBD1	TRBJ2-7	TGTGCCAGCAGTTTCCCCCGCCGGGGACAGAGCTACGAGCAGTACTTC	CASSFPRRGQSYEQYF
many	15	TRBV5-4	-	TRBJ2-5	TGTGCCAGCAGCTCCTGGTGGCAGGGAAAAGAGACCCAGTACTTC	CASSSWWQGKETQYF
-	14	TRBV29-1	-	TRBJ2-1	TGCAGCGTCTCGGGGTCCAGGGGGGTCGATGAGCAGTTCTTC	CSVSGSRGVDEQFF
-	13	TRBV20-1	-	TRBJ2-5	TGCAGTGCCCCCTCCCCGAGGGGGGTGGCCCAGTACTTC	CSAPSPRGVAQYF